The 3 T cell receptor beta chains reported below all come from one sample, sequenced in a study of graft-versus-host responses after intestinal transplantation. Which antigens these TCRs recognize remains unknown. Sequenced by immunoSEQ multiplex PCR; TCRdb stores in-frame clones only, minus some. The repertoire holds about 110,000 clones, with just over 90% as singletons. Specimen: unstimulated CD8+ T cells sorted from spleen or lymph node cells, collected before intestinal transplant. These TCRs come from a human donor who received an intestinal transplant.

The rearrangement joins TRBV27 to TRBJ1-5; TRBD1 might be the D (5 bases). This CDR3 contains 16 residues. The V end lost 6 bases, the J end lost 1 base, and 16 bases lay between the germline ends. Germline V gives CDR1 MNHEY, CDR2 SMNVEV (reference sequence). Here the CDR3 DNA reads TGTGCCAGCAGAGAAAAGGGGTTTTCGAGCAATCAGCCCCAGCATTTT. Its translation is CASREKGFSSNQPQHF.

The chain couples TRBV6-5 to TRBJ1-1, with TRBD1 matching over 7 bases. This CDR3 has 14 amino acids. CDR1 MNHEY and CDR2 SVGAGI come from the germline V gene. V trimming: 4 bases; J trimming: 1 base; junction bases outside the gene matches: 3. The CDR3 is CASSFSGGNTEAFF. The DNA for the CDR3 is TGTGCCAGCAGTTTCTCAGGGGGGAACACTGAAGCTTTCTTT.

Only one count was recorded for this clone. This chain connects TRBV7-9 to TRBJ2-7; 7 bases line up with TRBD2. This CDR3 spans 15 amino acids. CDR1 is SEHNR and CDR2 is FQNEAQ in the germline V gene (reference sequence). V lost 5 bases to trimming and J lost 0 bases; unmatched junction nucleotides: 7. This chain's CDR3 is CASSITSDGSYEQYF. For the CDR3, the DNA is TGTGCCAGCAGCATAACTAGCGACGGCTCCTACGAGCAGTACTTC. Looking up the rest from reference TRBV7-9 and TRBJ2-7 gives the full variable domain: DTGVSQNPRHKITKRGQNVTFRCDPISEHNRLYWYRQTLGQGPEFLTYFQNEAQLEKSRLLSDRFSAERPKGSFSTLEIQRTEQGDSAMYLCASSITSDGSYEQYFGPGTRLTVT.